The entry below gives a single TCR beta chain sequence along with its context. The repertoire was sequenced with immunoSEQ multiplex PCR; TCRdb's copy has only in-frame clones and lacks some. This sample has some 60,000 clones, with about 89% found just once. These data originate in a study of technical replicates of blood from several donors. V was cut by 4 bases and J by 4 bases, with 8 bases left in between. CDR3 length: 13 residues. Germline CDR1 is SGHTA and CDR2 is FQGNSA. The chain recombines TRBV7-2 with TRBJ1-5, with unresolved D. The sample was PBMCs. This clonotype was sampled from a human donor in good health. Some clones in this sample may be carry-over from other donors' samples. Written as DNA, the CDR3 is TGTGCCAGCAGCTCGACACTGAATCAGCCCCAGCATTTT. Its protein is CASSSTLNQPQHF.